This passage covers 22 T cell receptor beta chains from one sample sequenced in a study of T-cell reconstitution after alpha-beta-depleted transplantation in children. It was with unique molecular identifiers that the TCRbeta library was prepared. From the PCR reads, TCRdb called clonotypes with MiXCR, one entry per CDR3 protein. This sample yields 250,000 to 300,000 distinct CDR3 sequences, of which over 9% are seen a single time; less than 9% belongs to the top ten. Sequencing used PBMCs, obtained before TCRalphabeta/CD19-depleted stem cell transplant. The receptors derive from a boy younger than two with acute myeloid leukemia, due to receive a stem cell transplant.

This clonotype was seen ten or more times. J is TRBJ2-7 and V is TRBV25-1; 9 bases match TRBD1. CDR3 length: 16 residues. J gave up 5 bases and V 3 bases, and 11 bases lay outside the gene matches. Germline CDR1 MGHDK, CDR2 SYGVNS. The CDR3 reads CASSEGLGTGINEQYF. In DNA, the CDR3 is TGTGCCAGCAGTGAGGGCCTCGGGACAGGGATCAACGAGCAGTACTTC.

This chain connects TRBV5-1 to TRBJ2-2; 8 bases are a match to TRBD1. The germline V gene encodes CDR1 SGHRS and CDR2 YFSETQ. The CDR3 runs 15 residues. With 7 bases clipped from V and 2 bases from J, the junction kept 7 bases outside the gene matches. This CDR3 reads CASGRQGTNTGELFF. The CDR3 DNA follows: TGCGCCAGCGGCCGACAGGGGACCAACACCGGGGAGCTGTTTTTT.

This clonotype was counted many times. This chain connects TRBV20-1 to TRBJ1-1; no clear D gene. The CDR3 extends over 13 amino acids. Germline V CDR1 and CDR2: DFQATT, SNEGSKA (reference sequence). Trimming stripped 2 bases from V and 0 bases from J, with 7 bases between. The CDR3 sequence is CSARPQLNTEAFF. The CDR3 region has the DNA TGCAGTGCTAGACCGCAGTTGAACACTGAAGCTTTCTTT.

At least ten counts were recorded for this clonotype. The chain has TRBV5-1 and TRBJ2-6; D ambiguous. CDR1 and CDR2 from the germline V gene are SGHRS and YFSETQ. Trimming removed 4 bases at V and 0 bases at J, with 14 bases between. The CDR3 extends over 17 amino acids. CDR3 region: CASSPTDGYSGANVLTF. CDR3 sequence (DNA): TGCGCCAGCAGCCCTACTGACGGTTACTCTGGGGCCAACGTCCTGACTTTC.

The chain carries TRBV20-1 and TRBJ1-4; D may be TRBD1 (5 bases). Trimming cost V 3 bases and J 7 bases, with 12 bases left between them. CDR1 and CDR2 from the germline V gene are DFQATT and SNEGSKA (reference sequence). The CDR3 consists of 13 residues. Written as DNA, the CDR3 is TGCAGTGCTAGGGGCAGGGCAAGTGAAAAACTGTTTTTT. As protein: CSARGRASEKLFF.

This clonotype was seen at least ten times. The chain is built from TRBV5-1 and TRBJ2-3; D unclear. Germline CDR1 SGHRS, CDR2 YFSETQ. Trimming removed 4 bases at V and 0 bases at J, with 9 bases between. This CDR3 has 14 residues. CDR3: CASSLQASTDTQYF. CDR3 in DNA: TGCGCCAGCAGCCTGCAGGCTAGCACAGATACGCAGTATTTT.

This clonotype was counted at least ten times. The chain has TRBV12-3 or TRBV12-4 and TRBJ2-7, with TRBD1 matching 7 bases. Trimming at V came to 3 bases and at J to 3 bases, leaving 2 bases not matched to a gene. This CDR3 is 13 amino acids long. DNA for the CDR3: TGTGCCAGCAGTTTCACAGGGGACTACGAGCAGTACTTC. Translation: CASSFTGDYEQYF.

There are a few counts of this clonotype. CDR3 sequence: CASGPVGGMETQYF. The CDR3 DNA follows: TGTGCCAGCGGCCCTGTAGGGGGCATGGAGACCCAGTACTTC. J is TRBJ2-5 and V is TRBV28; 7 bases agree with TRBD1. This CDR3 has 14 residues. V was pared by 8 bases and J by 5 bases, with 11 bases of the junction left unmatched. Germline V gene data show CDR1 as MDHEN and CDR2 as SYDVKM.

For the CDR3, the DNA is TGTGCCAGCAGCTATAGGGGGACAGCCGTCCGCGAGCAGTACTTC. This gives the protein CASSYRGTAVREQYF. This chain uses TRBV5-5 with TRBJ2-7; the match to TRBD1 covers 7 bases. This CDR3 is 15 amino acids long. The V gene's germline CDR1 is SGHKS and CDR2 YYEKEE (reference sequence). Trimming cost V 3 bases and J 6 bases; bases outside gene matches: 12. Filled out from reference TRBV5-5 and TRBJ2-7, the complete variable domain reads DAGVTQSPTHLIKTRGQQVTLRCSPISGHKSVSWYQQVLGQGPQFIFQYYEKEERGRGNFPDRFSARQFPNYSSELNVNALLLGDSALYLCASSYRGTAVREQYFGPGTRLTVT.

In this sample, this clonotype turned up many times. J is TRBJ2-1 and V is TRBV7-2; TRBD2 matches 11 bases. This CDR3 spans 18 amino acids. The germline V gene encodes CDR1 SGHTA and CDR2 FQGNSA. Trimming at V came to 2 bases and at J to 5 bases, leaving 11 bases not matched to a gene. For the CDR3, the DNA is TGTGCCAGCAGCTTACGCTTCCTTAGCGGGGGGGCCAACAATGAGCAGTTCTTC. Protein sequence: CASSLRFLSGGANNEQFF.

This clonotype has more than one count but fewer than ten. The CDR3 protein is CASSPPGAGMNTEAFF. CDR3 nucleotide sequence: TGTGCCAGCTCACCGCCAGGGGCAGGGATGAACACTGAAGCTTTCTTT. The chain is built from TRBV18 and TRBJ1-1, with D possibly TRBD1 on 6 matching bases. Germline-derived CDR1 and CDR2 are KGHSH and LQKENI. The length of the CDR3 is 16 residues. V was cut by 3 bases and J by 0 bases, with 14 bases left in between.

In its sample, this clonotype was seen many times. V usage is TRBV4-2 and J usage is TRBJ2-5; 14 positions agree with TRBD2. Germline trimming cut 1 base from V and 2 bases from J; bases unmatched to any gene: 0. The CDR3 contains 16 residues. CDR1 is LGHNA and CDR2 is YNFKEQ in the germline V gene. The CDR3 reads CASSQGTSGGQETQYF. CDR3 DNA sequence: TGTGCCAGCAGCCAAGGGACTAGCGGGGGGCAAGAGACCCAGTACTTC.

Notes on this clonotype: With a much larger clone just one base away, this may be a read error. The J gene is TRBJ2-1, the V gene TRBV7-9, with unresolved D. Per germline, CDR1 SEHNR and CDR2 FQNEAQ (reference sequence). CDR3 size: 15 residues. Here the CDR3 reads CASSLEAFSYNVQFF. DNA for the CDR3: TGTGCCAGCAGCTTAGAGGCTTTCTCCTACAATGTGCAGTTCTTC.

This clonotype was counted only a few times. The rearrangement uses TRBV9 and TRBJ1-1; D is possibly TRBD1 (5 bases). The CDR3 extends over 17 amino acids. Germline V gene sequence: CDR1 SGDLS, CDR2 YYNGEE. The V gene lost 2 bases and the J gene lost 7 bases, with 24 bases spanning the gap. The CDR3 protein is CASSVGGIGPGLGEAFF. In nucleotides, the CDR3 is TGTGCCAGCAGCGTTGGGGGGATAGGGCCCGGGCTCGGTGAAGCTTTCTTT.

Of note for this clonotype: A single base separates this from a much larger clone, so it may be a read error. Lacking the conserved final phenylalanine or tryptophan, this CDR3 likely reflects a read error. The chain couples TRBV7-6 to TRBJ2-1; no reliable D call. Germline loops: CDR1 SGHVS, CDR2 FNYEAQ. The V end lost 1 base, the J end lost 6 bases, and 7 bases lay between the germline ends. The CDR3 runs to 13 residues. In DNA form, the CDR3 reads TGTGCCAGCAGCTTAGGCGACTCCAATGAGCAGTTCGTC. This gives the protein CASSLGDSNEQFV.

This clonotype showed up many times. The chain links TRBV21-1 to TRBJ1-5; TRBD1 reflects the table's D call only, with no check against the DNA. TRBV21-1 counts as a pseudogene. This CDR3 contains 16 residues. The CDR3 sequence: CASTDLGTGFNQPQHF. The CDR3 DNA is TGTGCCAGCACCGACTTAGGAACAGGGTTCAATCAGCCCCAGCATTTT.

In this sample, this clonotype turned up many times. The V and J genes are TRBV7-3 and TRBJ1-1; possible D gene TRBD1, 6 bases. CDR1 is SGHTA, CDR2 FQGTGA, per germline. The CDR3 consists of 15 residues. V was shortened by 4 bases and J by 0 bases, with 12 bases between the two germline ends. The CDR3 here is CASSSRGGLNTEAFF. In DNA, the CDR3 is TGTGCCAGCAGCTCACGCGGGGGCTTGAACACTGAAGCTTTCTTT.

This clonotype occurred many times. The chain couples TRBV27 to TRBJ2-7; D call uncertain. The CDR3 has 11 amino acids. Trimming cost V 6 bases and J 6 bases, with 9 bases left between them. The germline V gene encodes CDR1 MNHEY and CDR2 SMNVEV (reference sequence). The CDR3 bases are TGTGCCAGCAGCCATGGAAGCGAGCAGTACTTC. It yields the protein CASSHGSEQYF.

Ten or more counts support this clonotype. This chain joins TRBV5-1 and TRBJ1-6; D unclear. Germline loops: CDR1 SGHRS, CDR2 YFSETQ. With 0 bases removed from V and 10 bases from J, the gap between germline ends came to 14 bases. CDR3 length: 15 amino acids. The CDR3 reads CASSLADAGGSPLHF. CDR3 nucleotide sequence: TGCGCCAGCAGCTTGGCCGATGCAGGCGGCTCACCCCTCCACTTT.

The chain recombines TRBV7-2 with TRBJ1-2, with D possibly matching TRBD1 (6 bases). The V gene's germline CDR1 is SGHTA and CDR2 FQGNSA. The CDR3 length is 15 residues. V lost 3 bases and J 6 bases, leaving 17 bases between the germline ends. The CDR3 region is CASSFYWGAQNGYTF. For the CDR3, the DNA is TGTGCCAGCAGCTTTTATTGGGGGGCGCAAAATGGCTACACCTTC.

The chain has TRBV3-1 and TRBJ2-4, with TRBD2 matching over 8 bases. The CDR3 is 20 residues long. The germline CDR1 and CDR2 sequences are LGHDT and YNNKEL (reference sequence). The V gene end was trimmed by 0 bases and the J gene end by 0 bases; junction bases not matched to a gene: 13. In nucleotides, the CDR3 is TGTGCCAGCAGCCAAGATGGCTTGCGGGGGGCAGGTCTAGCCAAAAACATTCAGTACTTC. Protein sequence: CASSQDGLRGAGLAKNIQYF.

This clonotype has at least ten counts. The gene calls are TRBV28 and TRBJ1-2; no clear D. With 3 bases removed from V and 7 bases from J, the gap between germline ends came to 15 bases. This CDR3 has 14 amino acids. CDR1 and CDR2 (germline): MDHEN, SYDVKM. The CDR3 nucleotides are TGTGCCAGCAGTTTGTCACCCGGGTTAGGTGGCTACACCTTC. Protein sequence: CASSLSPGLGGYTF.